The entry below describes one T cell receptor (beta chain). Antigen unknown. Total RNA amounting to roughly 450 ng was the source from which TCR beta cDNA was made with a constant-region primer. Three-round nested multiplex PCR performed with slightly modified ARM-PCR produced the TCR beta libraries. With TRBV1-TRBV30 forward primers and a C-beta reverse primer, the first two PCR rounds were run for approximately 10 cycles each. In TCRdb, the multiplex PCR reads were re-called with MiXCR into one record per CDR3 protein. The data show about 320,000 distinct CDR3 sequences, almost 60% seen once. The entry originates in a study of tumor-infiltrating lymphocytes in primary liver carcinoma. Study at large: The tumors ranged from about 4.2 to 10 cm across and fell within stage T1-T3 N0M0.

Study-level results: Tumors carried a top-250-clone fraction significantly exceeding that of blood (p = 0.039).

Germline V gene data show CDR1 as SGHKS and CDR2 as YYEKEE (reference sequence). V was cut by 0 bases and J by 4 bases, with 11 bases left in between. CDR3 length equals 15 residues. RNA was extracted from whole blood without cell sorting, alongside germline DNA. The sequence was obtained from a woman in her 30s with primary liver carcinoma and hepatitis B virus infection. Sequencing used peripheral blood. The rearrangement joins TRBV5-5 to TRBJ1-3, with D unclear. The CDR3 DNA reads as TGTGCCAGCAGCTTGGTTGGACTGGAAGGAAACACCATATATTTT. Its translation is CASSLVGLEGNTIYF.